The TCR beta chain under discussion was sequenced for a study of technical replicates of blood from a handful of donors. This CDR3 has 21 residues. Germline V gene sequence: CDR1 MGHRA, CDR2 YSYEKL. The J segment lost 0 bases and the V segment lost 4 bases, leaving 17 bases of the junction unmatched. The table came from immunoSEQ multiplex PCR; TCRdb's copy has only in-frame clones and leaves some out. The sample has about 62,000 clones, roughly 86% seen once; the top ten hold roughly 5.6%. The sequence came from a human donor in good health. Some clones in this sample may be carry-over from other donors' samples. Sequencing was done on a sample of PBMCs. This chain joins TRBV4-1 and TRBJ1-5; 11 nucleotides agree with TRBD1. CDR3 nucleotides: TGCGCCAGCAGCCGAACCCCCGGTGGGGACAGGGGGAGAAATAGCAATCAGCCCCAGCATTTT. Residues: CASSRTPGGDRGRNSNQPQHF.